Listed here are 23 T cell receptor beta chains from one sample, sequenced in a study of Ad26.COV2.S vaccination and SARS-CoV-2 variants. Documented treatment: over 15 received Ad26.COV2.S at low or high dose, single or two shots; 5 received placebo; per-sample allocation not given. Specimen acquisition occurred on day 63 following the initial vaccine or placebo injection. Only in-frame clones appear in the TCRdb table, and some are missing; sequencing was by immunoSEQ multiplex PCR. The sample has hundreds of thousands of clones; around 89% are singletons. Sequenced here: peripheral blood, sampled in a trial of Ad26.COV2.S vaccine versus placebo. The origin of the receptors is a person between 18 and 59 years old who received the Ad26.COV2.S COVID-19 vaccine or a placebo.

The count of this clone is one. The rearrangement uses TRBV3-1 (or the pseudogene TRBV3-2) and TRBJ2-7, with 7 bases that match TRBD1. V trimming: 0 bases; J trimming: 2 bases; junction bases outside the gene matches: 4. The CDR3 contains 15 residues. CDR1 LGHDT and CDR2 YNNKEL come from the germline V gene (reference sequence). CDR3 sequence (DNA): TGTGCCAGCAGCCAAGATGCCGGGACAGCCTACGAGCAGTACTTC. Amino acid sequence: CASSQDAGTAYEQYF.

V is TRBV11-3 and J is TRBJ2-2; 8 nucleotides agree with TRBD1. The V gene's germline CDR1 is SGHNT and CDR2 YENEEA. Trimming removed 5 bases from V and 5 bases from J; junction bases left unmatched: 4. This CDR3 contains 14 residues. CDR3 coding DNA: TGTGCCAGCAGCCGGACAGGGATTACCGGGGAGCTGTTTTTT. It is translated as CASSRTGITGELFF.

This clone was recorded a few times. The chain links TRBV5-4 to TRBJ2-7; no definite D call. Germline loops: CDR1 SGHNT, CDR2 YYREEE (reference sequence). This CDR3 has 14 residues. V dropped 0 bases and J dropped 0 bases, with 7 bases sitting between them. CDR3 region: CASSLEHSSYEQYF. The CDR3 DNA reads as TGTGCCAGCAGCTTGGAGCACTCCTCCTACGAGCAGTACTTC.

This chain links TRBV3-1 (or the pseudogene TRBV3-2) with TRBJ2-1, with 14 bases that match TRBD2. V lost 2 bases to trimming and J lost 7 bases; unmatched junction nucleotides: 13. This CDR3 is built from 19 residues. Germline V gives CDR1 LGHDT, CDR2 YNNKEL (reference sequence). The CDR3 DNA follows: TGTGCCAGCAGCCAACGGGGACTAGCGGGAGCAAAATCACGGAATGAGCAGTTCTTC. Its translation: CASSQRGLAGAKSRNEQFF.

The rearrangement joins TRBV2 to TRBJ2-1; D tentatively fits TRBD1 or TRBD2 (5 bases each). Per germline, CDR1 SNHLY and CDR2 FYNNEI. The CDR3 consists of 14 residues. Trimming stripped 7 bases from V and 2 bases from J, with 12 bases between. In DNA form, the CDR3 reads TGTGCCAGCAATGAGGGGAGTACCTACAATGAGCAGTTCTTC. It is translated as CASNEGSTYNEQFF.

The V call is TRBV5-1, the J call TRBJ1-2; 8 bases agree with TRBD1. This CDR3 spans 14 amino acids. V trimming: 2 bases; J trimming: 6 bases; junction bases outside the gene matches: 6. Germline loops: CDR1 SGHRS, CDR2 YFSETQ. As DNA, the CDR3 is TGCGCCAGCAGCTTCACCAAGACAGGGGATGGCTACACCTTC. It specifies CASSFTKTGDGYTF.

The chain carries TRBV11-2 and TRBJ1-6; a weak D match, TRBD1 (6 bases). CDR1 is SGHAT and CDR2 is FQNNGV in the germline V gene. The CDR3 runs to 15 residues. V was pared by 9 bases and J by 7 bases, with 19 bases between. The CDR3 nucleotides are TGTGCCAGTACGCACGGGGGACAAATAAATTCACCCCTCCACTTT. This encodes CASTHGGQINSPLHF.

This clone has just a few counts. The chain couples TRBV6-1 to TRBJ2-7; D remains unclear. The CDR3 spans 15 residues. The V end was cut by 0 bases, the J end by 2 bases, with 11 bases between. Germline V CDR1 and CDR2: MNHNS, SASEGT. The CDR3 reads CASSEAQTIPYEQYF. In nucleotides, the CDR3 is TGTGCCAGCAGTGAAGCACAGACGATCCCCTACGAGCAGTACTTC.

The chain carries TRBV18 and TRBJ2-7, with TRBD2 matching 11 bases. CDR1 KGHSH and CDR2 LQKENI come from the germline V gene. V lost 2 bases, J lost 5 bases, and 2 bases stayed unmatched. This CDR3 has 14 amino acids. CDR3 sequence reads: CASSPTSGRDEQYF. Written as DNA, the CDR3 is TGTGCCAGCTCACCAACTAGCGGGAGAGACGAGCAGTACTTC.

The chain uses TRBV3-1 (or the pseudogene TRBV3-2) and TRBJ2-1; TRBD2 matches at 12 bases. The junction had 4 bases not matched to a gene; V was cut back by 4 bases and J by 6 bases. CDR3 size: 15 residues. CDR1 and CDR2 from the germline V gene are LGHDT and YNNKEL (reference sequence). CDR3 region: CASSPLAGGGNEQFF. In DNA, the CDR3 is TGTGCCAGCAGCCCCCTAGCGGGAGGGGGCAATGAGCAGTTCTTC.

V and J are TRBV30 and TRBJ1-5, with TRBD1 identical over 7 bases. From germline, CDR1 is GTSNPN and CDR2 SVGIG (reference sequence). This CDR3 is 15 amino acids long. V gave up 1 base and J gave up 2 bases; unmatched junction bases: 5. The CDR3 spells CAWSGPGTGNQPQHF. The CDR3 region has the DNA TGTGCCTGGAGTGGCCCCGGGACAGGCAATCAGCCCCAGCATTTT. The whole variable domain, remainder taken from reference TRBV30 and TRBJ1-5, is SQTIHQWPATLVQPVGSPLSLECTVEGTSNPNLYWYRQAAGRGLQLLFYSVGIGQISSEVPQNLSASRPQDRQFILSSKKLLLSDSGFYLCAWSGPGTGNQPQHFGDGTRLSIL.

The chain links TRBV7-9 to TRBJ1-2; 7 nucleotides line up with TRBD1. This CDR3 has 13 residues. V dropped 11 bases and J dropped 6; count of bases not matched to a gene: 12. Germline lookup yields CDR1 SEHNR and CDR2 FQNEAQ (reference sequence). The CDR3 coding sequence is TGTGCCGGGACAACAGGGGCGAGGGATGGCTACACCTTC. Protein product: CAGTTGARDGYTF. The whole variable domain, filled in from reference TRBV7-9 and TRBJ1-2, reads DTGVSQNPRHKITKRGQNVTFRCDPISEHNRLYWYRQTLGQGPEFLTYFQNEAQLEKSRLLSDRFSAERPKGSFSTLEIQRTEQGDSAMYLCAGTTGARDGYTFGSGTRLTVV.

The genes are TRBV14 and TRBJ1-2, with 9 bases identical to TRBD1. The CDR3 is 16 residues long. The J segment lost 6 bases and the V segment lost 0 bases, leaving 8 bases of the junction unmatched. The germline V gene encodes CDR1 SGHDN and CDR2 FVKESK. The CDR3 DNA sequence: TGTGCCAGCAGCCAAGATTCGGACAGGGGATCCCATGGCTACACCTTC. Translation gives CASSQDSDRGSHGYTF.

The chain recombines TRBV10-2 with TRBJ1-6; possibly TRBD1 for D (5 bases). The CDR3 contains 15 residues. V gave up 2 bases and J gave up 5 bases, with 10 bases separating them. The germline V gene has CDR1 WSHSY and CDR2 SAAADI. In DNA form, the CDR3 reads TGCGCCAGCAGTGAGGAAGGGGTGGATAATTCACCCCTCCACTTT. Encoded protein: CASSEEGVDNSPLHF.

The chain is built from TRBV6-2 or TRBV6-3 and TRBJ2-2; D not resolved. Germline loops: CDR1 MNHEY, CDR2 SVGEGT. Trimming took 2 bases from V and 6 from J, leaving 16 bases between them. The CDR3 contains 16 residues. CDR3 bases: TGTGCCAGCAGTTACGGACGGAGCAATGTAGCCGGGGAGCTGTTTTTT. Amino acid sequence: CASSYGRSNVAGELFF.

V and J are TRBV5-1 and TRBJ2-7; D is uncertain. Trimming stripped 3 bases from V and 0 bases from J, with 13 bases between. Germline loops: CDR1 SGHRS, CDR2 YFSETQ. This CDR3 is built from 15 residues. The CDR3 coding sequence is TGCGCCAGCAGCTACCTGGGGATCGGCTCCTACGAGCAGTACTTC. This translates into CASSYLGIGSYEQYF.

The V call is TRBV12-3 or TRBV12-4, the J call TRBJ2-7; D is uncertain. V was pared by 5 bases and J by 3 bases, with 8 bases between. The CDR3 totals 12 residues. CDR3 residues: CASSPRSYEQYF. The CDR3 nucleotides are TGTGCCAGCAGTCCGCGTAGCTACGAGCAGTACTTC.

The chain links TRBV4-1 to TRBJ2-3; 8 bases agree with TRBD1. Germline assignment: CDR1 MGHRA and CDR2 YSYEKL. CDR3 length: 15 residues. With V trimmed by 8 bases and J by 1 base, 8 bases remained unmatched. The CDR3: CASDRTGSGTDTQYF. As DNA, the CDR3 is TGCGCCAGCGATCGGACAGGGTCTGGCACAGATACGCAGTATTTT.

J is TRBJ2-2 and V is TRBV7-2, with D maybe TRBD2 (5 bases). Germline values: CDR1 SGHTA, CDR2 FQGNSA. V was shortened by 5 bases and J by 1 base, with 11 bases between the two germline ends. There are 15 residues in the CDR3. The CDR3 is CASSLQTKNTGELFF. The CDR3 DNA reads as TGTGCCAGCAGCCTACAGACTAAGAACACCGGGGAGCTGTTTTTT.

The CDR3 region has the DNA TGTGCCAGCAGCCATCCCAGAGGGGGGCTCAGCTCCTACGAGCAGTACTTC. Translating gives CASSHPRGGLSSYEQYF. The chain links TRBV3-1 (or the pseudogene TRBV3-2) to TRBJ2-7; D tentatively fits TRBD1 or TRBD2 (6 bases each). Germline CDR1 and CDR2: LGHDT and YNNKEL (reference sequence). This CDR3 comprises 17 residues. Trimming took 3 bases from V and 0 from J, leaving 18 bases between them.

The chain combines TRBV7-8 with TRBJ2-7, with 10 nucleotides matching TRBD1. Looked up from germline, CDR1 is SGHVS and CDR2 is FQNEAQ. V was pared by 2 bases and J by 4 bases, with 5 bases of the junction left unmatched. The CDR3 loop spans 15 amino acids. The CDR3 nucleotides are TGTGCCAGCAGCTTATGGACAGGGGGTGGGTACGAGCAGTACTTC. It is translated as CASSLWTGGGYEQYF.

The chain employs TRBV6-8 and TRBJ2-7, with D perhaps given as TRBD1 or TRBD2 (5 bases each). V dropped 2 bases and J dropped 0 bases, with 14 bases sitting between them. The CDR3 consists of 16 residues. Germline-derived CDR1 and CDR2 are MNHGY and SAAAGT. The DNA of the CDR3 is TGTGCCAGCAGTTACCCCTCGGCAGGGAGCTCCTACGAGCAGTACTTC. Protein product: CASSYPSAGSSYEQYF.

This clone was detected only once. The chain joins TRBV11-2 to TRBJ2-1; 9 nucleotides match TRBD2. The V gene's germline CDR1 is SGHAT and CDR2 FQNNGV. V lost 5 bases to trimming and J lost 7 bases; unmatched junction nucleotides: 9. The CDR3 has 15 residues. The CDR3 spells CASSPRAGGGNEQFF. In DNA, the CDR3 is TGTGCCAGCAGCCCGCGGGCGGGAGGGGGAAATGAGCAGTTCTTC. The full variable domain, with the rest looked up from reference TRBV11-2 and TRBJ2-1, is EAGVAQSPRYKIIEKRQSVAFWCNPISGHATLYWYQQILGQGPKLLIQFQNNGVVDDSQLPKDRFSAERLKGVDSTLKIQPAKLEDSAVYLCASSPRAGGGNEQFFGPGTRLTVL.